A selection of T cell receptor beta chains follows, all from one sample in a study of cytomegalovirus exposure and HLA in healthy donors. TCRdb's copy holds only in-frame clones and misses some; the assay was immunoSEQ multiplex PCR. Of some 120,000 clones in the sample, 78% were seen once. The sequencing input was PBMCs. The source is a man in his forties in good health and CMV-seronegative. Each CDR3 is given with its conserved first and last residue. The D gene is left open where the match is weak. Size tells how often a clone was seen (once, few, many) or the class of an expanded clone, and some rows leave it out.

TRBJ2-6 | TRBV4-3 | 14 | - | - | CASSQDTGANVLTF | TGCGCCAGCAGCCAAGACACTGGGGCCAACGTCCTGACTTTC
TRBJ1-2 | TRBV19 | 14 | TRBD1 | - | CASNLGQGPYGYTF | TGTGCCAGTAACCTCGGACAGGGGCCGTATGGCTACACCTTC
TRBJ2-3 | TRBV5-1 | 14 | - | few | CASSGAGSTDTQYF | TGCGCCAGCAGCGGGGCTGGGAGCACAGATACGCAGTATTTT
TRBJ1-1 | TRBV4-1 | 16 | TRBD1 | - | CASSSHPDRENTEAFF | TGCGCCAGCAGTTCACACCCCGACAGGGAGAACACTGAAGCTTTCTTT
TRBJ1-2 | TRBV5-5 | 16 | - | once | CASSLGPARTYYGYTF | TGTGCCAGCAGCTTGGGTCCAGCGAGAACTTACTATGGCTACACCTTC
TRBJ2-7 | TRBV2 | 15 | - | - | CASRGTRLGTYEQYF | TGTGCCAGCAGGGGGACTCGGCTTGGGACCTACGAGCAGTACTTC
TRBJ1-6 | TRBV6-4 | 14 | TRBD1 | - | CASSPQGASSPLHF | TGTGCCAGCAGCCCGCAGGGGGCTAGTTCACCCCTCCACTTT
TRBJ1-5 | TRBV2 | 17 | TRBD1 | once | CASSGGLQGARYQPQHF | TGTGCCAGCAGTGGGGGATTACAGGGGGCGCGGTATCAGCCCCAGCATTTT
TRBJ1-3 | TRBV5-6 | 14 | - | - | CASSLVSQGNTIYF | TGTGCCAGCAGCTTGGTGTCTCAGGGAAACACCATATATTTT
TRBJ2-7 | TRBV5-1 | 16 | TRBD1 | - | CASSLSPGQGSYEQYF | TGCGCCAGCAGCTTAAGCCCGGGACAGGGATCCTACGAGCAGTACTTC
TRBJ2-7 | TRBV7-3 | 11 | TRBD1 | - | CASGTAYEQYF | TGTGCCAGCGGGACAGCCTACGAGCAGTACTTC
TRBJ2-7 | TRBV28 | 15 | TRBD1 | - | CASSWGTAVSYEQYF | TGTGCCAGCAGTTGGGGGACAGCGGTATCCTACGAGCAGTACTTC
TRBJ2-7 | TRBV5-1 | 13 | - | - | CASSSTGPYEQYF | TGCGCCAGCAGCTCGACAGGTCCATACGAGCAGTACTTC
TRBJ1-1 | TRBV7-2 | 17 | - | - | CASSLVRAGTLNTEAFF | TGTGCCAGCAGCTTAGTCCGGGCAGGGACATTGAACACTGAAGCTTTCTTT
TRBJ1-2 | TRBV28 | 14 | TRBD1 | - | CASSAAGGHYGYTF | TGTGCCAGCAGCGCAGCAGGGGGCCACTATGGCTACACCTTC
TRBJ1-2 | TRBV7-8 | 15 | TRBD1 | - | CASSPPRRGREGYTF | TGTGCCAGCAGCCCCCCCCGCAGGGGGCGCGAGGGCTACACCTTC
TRBJ1-2 | TRBV11-2 | 16 | TRBD1 | - | CASSLVSGTGGRGYTF | TGTGCCAGCAGCTTAGTTTCCGGGACAGGGGGCCGAGGCTACACCTTC
TRBJ2-2 | TRBV9 | 15 | - | - | CASSVGSVNTGELFF | TGTGCCAGCAGCGTAGGCAGCGTGAACACCGGGGAGCTGTTTTTT
TRBJ1-6 | TRBV30 | 13 | - | - | CAWMGQFDSPLHF | TGTGCCTGGATGGGCCAGTTCGACTCACCCCTCCACTTT
TRBJ2-4 | TRBV29-1 | 11 | - | - | CSVAGKNIQYF | TGCAGCGTTGCCGGGAAAAACATTCAGTACTTC
TRBJ1-1 | TRBV19 | 15 | - | - | CASSIGTGPYTEAFF | TGTGCCAGTAGTATAGGCACAGGGCCTTACACTGAAGCTTTCTTT
TRBJ2-7 | TRBV7-2 | 16 | TRBD1 | - | CASSLGTGTDLYEQYF | TGTGCCAGCAGCTTAGGGACAGGGACAGACTTATACGAGCAGTACTTC
TRBJ2-5 | TRBV15 | 14 | - | few | CATSRVRGGETQYF | TGTGCCACCAGCAGAGTAAGGGGTGGGGAGACCCAGTACTTC
TRBJ1-4 | TRBV29-1 | 11 | - | - | CSAGDGLGLFF | TGCAGCGCCGGAGACGGTTTAGGACTGTTTTTT
TRBJ1-3 | TRBV7-2 | 17 | - | - | CASSLQPRQNSGNTTYF | TGTGCCAGCAGCCTGCAACCCAGACAGAACTCTGGAAACACCACATATTTT
TRBJ2-2 | TRBV6-4 | 15 | - | few | CASSDPGEESGELFF | TGTGCCAGCAGTGACCCCGGTGAAGAATCCGGGGAGCTGTTTTTT
TRBJ1-1 | TRBV30 | 14 | - | - | CAWRPPRLTTEAFF | TGTGCCTGGCGGCCCCCCCGTCTGACTACTGAAGCTTTCTTT
TRBJ2-3 | TRBV7-9 | 15 | TRBD1 | few | CASSPASGGTNTQYF | TGTGCCAGCAGCCCAGCATCAGGGGGAACGAATACGCAGTATTTT
TRBJ1-4 | TRBV19 | 13 | - | - | CASRPKYREKLFF | TGTGCCAGTAGACCAAAATACAGGGAAAAACTGTTTTTT
TRBJ1-1 | TRBV14 | 13 | - | - | CASSHRQNTEAFF | TGTGCCAGCAGCCATAGACAGAACACTGAAGCTTTCTTT
TRBJ1-1 | TRBV11-2 | 13 | - | - | CASREGQWGEAFF | TGTGCCAGCAGAGAAGGACAGTGGGGCGAAGCTTTCTTT
TRBJ2-7 | TRBV5-1 | 15 | TRBD2 | - | CASSQSTSGGYEQYF | TGCGCCAGCAGCCAATCGACTAGCGGGGGTTACGAGCAGTACTTC
TRBJ1-2 | TRBV7-3 | 13 | - | few | CASSPGLNYGYTF | TGTGCCAGCAGCCCAGGACTCAACTATGGCTACACCTTC
TRBJ2-2 | TRBV6-6 | 14 | TRBD1 | - | CASSPDRYTGELFF | TGTGCCAGCAGCCCGGACAGGTACACCGGGGAGCTGTTTTTT
TRBJ1-2 | TRBV19 | 13 | - | - | CASSPTAGYGYTF | TGTGCCAGTAGTCCCACGGCAGGCTATGGCTACACCTTC
TRBJ1-1 | TRBV7-2 | 13 | - | - | CASSFLETLEAFF | TGTGCCAGCAGCTTCCTCGAGACTCTTGAAGCTTTCTTT
TRBJ2-6 | TRBV19 | 16 | - | - | CASSQWTPTGANVLTF | TGTGCCAGTAGTCAGTGGACACCCACTGGGGCCAACGTCCTGACTTTC
TRBJ2-5 | TRBV2 | 14 | - | - | CASSLSESEETQYF | TGTGCCAGCAGCCTCTCAGAATCCGAAGAGACCCAGTACTTC
TRBJ2-7 | TRBV11-3 | 13 | - | - | CASSPRGSGEQYF | TGTGCCAGCAGCCCGCGCGGGTCGGGCGAGCAGTACTTC
TRBJ2-1 | TRBV5-1 | 12 | - | few | CASSRTLDEQFF | TGCGCCAGCAGCCGCACCTTAGATGAGCAGTTCTTC
TRBJ2-2 | TRBV10-3 | 16 | - | - | CAIRVLAGPYTGELFF | TGTGCCATCCGGGTTTTGGCGGGGCCGTACACCGGGGAGCTGTTTTTT
TRBJ1-1 | TRBV5-6 | 15 | TRBD1 | - | CASSLDRGRNTEAFF | TGTGCCAGCAGCTTAGACAGGGGACGGAACACTGAAGCTTTCTTT
TRBJ1-4 | TRBV7-9 | 14 | - | - | CASSLSRDREKLFF | TGTGCCAGCAGCTTGTCCCGGGATCGGGAAAAACTGTTTTTT
TRBJ1-4 | TRBV5-4 | 13 | - | - | CASSPSEEEKLFF | TGTGCCAGCAGCCCCTCAGAGGAGGAAAAACTGTTTTTT
TRBJ1-5 | TRBV28 | 16 | TRBD1 | few | CASSSLRDRGFQPQHF | TGTGCCAGCAGTTCACTGAGGGACAGGGGATTTCAGCCCCAGCATTTT
TRBJ2-3 | TRBV28 | 16 | TRBD2 | few | CASSESGGASTDTQYF | TGTGCCAGCAGTGAGAGCGGGGGAGCTAGCACAGATACGCAGTATTTT
TRBJ1-2 | TRBV9 | 15 | - | - | CASSADSGTYYGYTF | TGTGCCAGCAGCGCCGACAGTGGGACTTACTATGGCTACACCTTC
TRBJ2-2 | TRBV5-1 | 15 | TRBD1 | - | CASSREGAGTGELFF | TGCGCCAGCAGCCGCGAGGGGGCCGGGACCGGGGAGCTGTTTTTT
TRBJ1-5 | TRBV4-1 | 15 | - | - | CASSLVPDRRQPQHF | TGCGCCAGCAGTCTCGTCCCCGACAGGCGTCAGCCCCAGCATTTT
TRBJ1-1 | TRBV28 | 13 | - | once | CASSFQGGFVAFF | TGTGCCAGCAGTTTCCAAGGGGGATTTGTAGCTTTCTTT
TRBJ2-5 | TRBV19 | 15 | TRBD1 | - | CASSTRQGLVETQYF | TGTGCCAGTAGTACGAGACAGGGGTTGGTGGAGACCCAGTACTTC
TRBJ1-3 | TRBV6-5 | 15 | - | - | CASSYSWGAGNTIYF | TGTGCCAGCAGTTACTCTTGGGGGGCTGGAAACACCATATATTTT
TRBJ2-3 | TRBV7-9 | 17 | - | - | CASSSIWTLGGTDTQYF | TGTGCCAGCAGCTCTATTTGGACACTTGGAGGCACAGATACGCAGTATTTT
TRBJ1-6 | TRBV19 | 14 | - | - | CASQQGSDLSPLHF | TGTGCCAGTCAACAGGGTTCGGATCTTTCACCCCTCCACTTT
TRBJ2-6 | TRBV5-6 | 17 | - | - | CASSLKQLLSGANVLTF | TGTGCCAGCAGCTTGAAACAGTTGCTCTCTGGGGCCAACGTCCTGACTTTC
TRBJ1-2 | TRBV28 | 13 | - | - | CASSIPPGYGYTF | TGTGCCAGCAGCATTCCTCCAGGGTACGGCTACACCTTC
TRBJ2-3 | TRBV4-3 | 14 | TRBD1 | - | CASSQGTGLDTQYF | TGCGCCAGCAGCCAAGGGACAGGGTTGGATACGCAGTATTTT
TRBJ1-2 | TRBV5-1 | 13 | - | - | CASRQGSKNGYTF | TGCGCCAGCAGGCAGGGAAGTAAAAATGGCTACACCTTC
TRBJ1-1 | TRBV7-9 | 14 | - | - | CASSWDNVNTEAFF | TGTGCCAGCAGCTGGGACAACGTGAACACTGAAGCTTTCTTT